The present T cell receptor (beta chain) was sequenced within a study of T cell changes during pregnancy in multiple sclerosis. The table came from immunoSEQ multiplex PCR; TCRdb's copy has only in-frame clones and leaves some out. Of approximately 32,000 clones listed, 80% to 90% are singletons. V was clipped by 5 bases and J by 4 bases, with 9 bases between them. The V gene's germline CDR1 is MDHEN and CDR2 SYDVKM. This CDR3 spans 12 amino acids. This clone is medium-sized in the sample. The same CDR3 can be traced to other DNA sequences in this sample. The sequences come from CD8+ T cells from peripheral blood mononuclear cells, collected in the second trimester of pregnancy. This chain links TRBV28 with TRBJ2-7, with D uncertain. The clonotype originates from a female donor with multiple sclerosis, enrolled in a pregnancy study. CDR3 DNA sequence: TGTGCCAGCAGTCTTCGAGGTTACGAGCAGTACTTC. The encoded protein is CASSLRGYEQYF.